A single sample is the source of the 3 T cell receptor beta chains below, sequenced in a study of T cells after yellow fever vaccination. TCRdb used MiXCR to reprocess the 5' RACE reads, holding one entry per CDR3 protein. The data show some 550,000 distinct CDR3 sequences, with about 19% seen just once and roughly an eighth held by the top ten. Sequences were derived from PBMCs, sampled 15 days after the yellow fever booster vaccination. The receptors here all came from a man under 40 who received the YFV17D yellow fever vaccine.

This clonotype was counted many times. The chain uses TRBV20-1 and TRBJ1-1, with a possible D match to TRBD1 (5 bases). The CDR3 is 13 residues long. V shed 3 bases and J shed 0 bases, with 8 bases lying between them. Looked up from germline, CDR1 is DFQATT and CDR2 is SNEGSKA (reference sequence). The CDR3: CSASGAMNTEAFF. Here the CDR3 DNA reads TGCAGTGCTAGCGGGGCGATGAACACTGAAGCTTTCTTT.

This rearrangement joins TRBV7-6 to TRBJ2-5; D is perhaps TRBD2 (6 bases). The CDR3 runs to 14 residues. The germline gives CDR1 SGHVS, CDR2 FNYEAQ. V was cut by 0 bases and J by 4 bases, with 9 bases left in between. The CDR3 DNA follows: TGTGCCAGCAGCTTAGCGGAGGGGATAGAGACCCAGTACTTC. Protein: CASSLAEGIETQYF.

This clonotype was seen just once. One end of the junction is discordant with germline, which a read error may explain. The V and J genes are TRBV6-1 and TRBJ2-3, with 11 bases identical to TRBD2. The CDR3 extends over 16 amino acids. Germline loops: CDR1 MNHNS, CDR2 SASEGT. The CDR3 DNA sequence: TGTGCCAGCAGTAAGACTAGCGGGATTAACACAGATACGCAGTCTTTT. Translation gives CASSKTSGINTDTQSF.